The 12 T cell receptor beta chains in this list originate from one sample, sequenced in a study of cytomegalovirus exposure and HLA in healthy donors. Amplification used 60 Vbeta primers and 13 Jbeta primers. Sequenced by immunoSEQ multiplex PCR; TCRdb stores in-frame clones only, minus some. The repertoire holds about 130,000 clones, with around two thirds as singletons. The sequencing sample was made of PBMCs. These receptor sequences come from a man between 18 and 29 years old in good health and CMV-seropositive.

The chain has TRBV5-4 and TRBJ2-3, with a tentative D call TRBD2 (6 bases). CDR3 length: 17 amino acids. The germline CDR1 and CDR2 sequences are SGHNT and YYREEE (reference sequence). V lost 3 bases, J lost 1 base, and 18 bases lay in between. Here the CDR3 DNA reads TGTGCCAGCAGCTCCATGCTGGGGGGAGGCGGCACAGATACGCAGTATTTT. It encodes CASSSMLGGGGTDTQYF.

This clone showed up just a few times. The chain recombines TRBV5-4 with TRBJ1-5, with D possibly TRBD1 on 5 matching bases. V was trimmed by 4 bases and J by 2 bases, leaving 19 bases between them. Germline V gene lookup returns CDR1 SGHNT and CDR2 YYREEE (reference sequence). This CDR3 region has 17 residues. CDR3 nucleotide sequence: TGTGCCAGCAGCGTATACTCCGGGACTTTTGGCAATCAGCCCCAGCATTTT. Its translation is CASSVYSGTFGNQPQHF.

This clone occurred a few times. The J gene is TRBJ2-1, the V gene TRBV4-1; tentatively, D is TRBD1 (5 bases). The CDR3 runs to 14 residues. CDR1 and CDR2 (germline): MGHRA, YSYEKL. V was clipped by 4 bases and J by 15 bases, with 22 bases between them. CDR3 protein: CASSPGQGLPEWFF. The CDR3 DNA is TGCGCCAGCAGCCCGGGCCAGGGCCTACCGGAGTGGTTCTTC.

The gene calls are TRBV5-5 and TRBJ2-1, with D possibly TRBD1 on 6 matching bases. V was cut by 1 base and J by 2 bases, with 7 bases left in between. The CDR3 runs to 14 residues. Germline CDR1 is SGHKS and CDR2 is YYEKEE (reference sequence). The CDR3 sequence is CASSLTGTYNEQFF. The CDR3 DNA sequence: TGTGCCAGCAGCTTGACAGGGACCTACAATGAGCAGTTCTTC.

The V call is TRBV11-1, the J call TRBJ2-7; TRBD2 matches at 9 bases. Germline V CDR1 and CDR2: SGHAT, FQDESV (reference sequence). J lost 7 bases, V lost 2 bases, and 9 bases had no gene match. The CDR3 runs 15 residues. CDR3 nucleotides: TGTGCCAGCAGCTTATCCAGCGGGGGGCGCGGGGAGCAGTACTTC. Translating gives CASSLSSGGRGEQYF.

The chain is built from TRBV28 and TRBJ2-2; 7 nucleotides match TRBD1. The CDR3 spans 13 residues. CDR1 is MDHEN and CDR2 is SYDVKM in the germline V gene. J lost 6 bases, V lost 6 bases, and 4 bases had no gene match. CDR3: CASRVQGSGELFF. CDR3 nucleotides: TGTGCCAGCAGGGTACAGGGGTCCGGGGAGCTGTTTTTT.

Here the CDR3 DNA reads TGTGCCAGCGCTCCTGCGGGATCCCTCTGGGAGCAGTACTTC. Its protein is CASAPAGSLWEQYF. The chain employs TRBV6-1 and TRBJ2-7; D is perhaps TRBD2 (6 bases). Germline V gene data show CDR1 as MNHNS and CDR2 as SASEGT. Between the trimmed V and J ends, which lost 8 bases and 7 bases, there was a span of 21 bases. The CDR3 has 14 amino acids.

This clone occurred once. The chain joins TRBV29-1 to TRBJ2-3, with 7 bases identical to TRBD1. J was trimmed by 0 bases and V by 0 bases; bases with no gene match: 3. The CDR3 has 15 residues. CDR1 SQVTM and CDR2 ANQGSEA come from the germline V gene. This CDR3 reads CSVEDRTGSTDTQYF. The DNA for the CDR3 is TGCAGCGTTGAAGATCGGACAGGTAGCACAGATACGCAGTATTTT.

This clone was counted only a few times. The J gene is TRBJ1-2, the V gene TRBV19, with D possibly being TRBD1 (5 bases). Trimming removed 7 bases from V and 7 bases from J, with 19 bases in between. The germline V gene encodes CDR1 LNHDA and CDR2 SQIVND (reference sequence). There are 14 residues in the CDR3. CDR3 nucleotide sequence: TGTGCCAGTACCCGGGACTCCTCCGTGGCTGGCTACACCTTC. The encoded protein is CASTRDSSVAGYTF.

The CDR3 reads CASSLRISRGTSADTQYF. CDR3 nucleotides: TGTGCCAGCAGCCTCAGGATTTCGCGGGGTACTTCAGCAGATACGCAGTATTTT. The V and J genes are TRBV27 and TRBJ2-3, with D possibly being TRBD2 (6 bases). V lost 6 bases, J lost 4 bases, and 26 bases lay in between. The CDR3 extends over 18 amino acids. Looked up from germline, CDR1 is MNHEY and CDR2 is SMNVEV (reference sequence).

The rearrangement joins TRBV2 to TRBJ2-3, with 7 bases that match TRBD1. With V trimmed by 5 bases and J by 6 bases, 17 bases remained unmatched. The CDR3 spans 17 residues. From germline, CDR1 is SNHLY and CDR2 FYNNEI. CDR3 residues: CASSRLTGLVGFDTQYF. The CDR3 region has the DNA TGTGCCAGCAGTAGGCTGACAGGGTTGGTGGGGTTTGATACGCAGTATTTT. Full variable domain (remainder filled in from reference TRBV2 and TRBJ2-3): EPEVTQTPSHQVTQMGQEVILRCVPISNHLYFYWYRQILGQKVEFLVSFYNNEISEKSEIFDDQFSVERPDGSNFTLKIRSTKLEDSAMYFCASSRLTGLVGFDTQYFGPGTRLTVL.

CDR3 sequence: CASSPAGQETQYF. The CDR3 DNA reads as TGTGCCAGCTCACCAGCAGGCCAAGAGACCCAGTACTTC. The genes are TRBV18 and TRBJ2-5; no definite D call. V lost 2 bases and J 1 base, leaving 5 bases between the germline ends. CDR1 KGHSH and CDR2 LQKENI come from the germline V gene. This CDR3 has 13 amino acids.